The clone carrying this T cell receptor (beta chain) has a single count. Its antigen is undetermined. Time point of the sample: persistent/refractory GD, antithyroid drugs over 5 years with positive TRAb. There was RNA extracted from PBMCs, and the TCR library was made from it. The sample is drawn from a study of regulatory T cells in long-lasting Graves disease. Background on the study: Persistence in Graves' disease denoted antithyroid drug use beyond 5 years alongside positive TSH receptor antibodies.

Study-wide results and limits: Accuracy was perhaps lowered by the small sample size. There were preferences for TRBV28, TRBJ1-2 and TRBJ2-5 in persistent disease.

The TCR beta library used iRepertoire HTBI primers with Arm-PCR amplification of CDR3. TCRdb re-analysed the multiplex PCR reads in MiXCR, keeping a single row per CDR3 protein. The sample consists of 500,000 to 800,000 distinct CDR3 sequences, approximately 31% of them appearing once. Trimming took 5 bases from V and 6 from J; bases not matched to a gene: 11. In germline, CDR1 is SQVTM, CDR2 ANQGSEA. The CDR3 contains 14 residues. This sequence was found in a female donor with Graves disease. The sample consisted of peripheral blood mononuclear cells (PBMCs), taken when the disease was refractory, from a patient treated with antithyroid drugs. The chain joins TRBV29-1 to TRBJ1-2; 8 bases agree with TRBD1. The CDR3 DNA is TGCAGCGTTACGCCCCCCACAGGGGGAAATGGCTACACCTTC. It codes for CSVTPPTGGNGYTF. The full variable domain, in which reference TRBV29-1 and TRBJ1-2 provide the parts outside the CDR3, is SAVISQKPSRDICQRGTSLTIQCQVDSQVTMMFWYRQQPGQSLTLIATANQGSEATYESGFVIDKFPISRPNLTFSTLTVSNMSPEDSSIYLCSVTPPTGGNGYTFGSGTRLTVV.